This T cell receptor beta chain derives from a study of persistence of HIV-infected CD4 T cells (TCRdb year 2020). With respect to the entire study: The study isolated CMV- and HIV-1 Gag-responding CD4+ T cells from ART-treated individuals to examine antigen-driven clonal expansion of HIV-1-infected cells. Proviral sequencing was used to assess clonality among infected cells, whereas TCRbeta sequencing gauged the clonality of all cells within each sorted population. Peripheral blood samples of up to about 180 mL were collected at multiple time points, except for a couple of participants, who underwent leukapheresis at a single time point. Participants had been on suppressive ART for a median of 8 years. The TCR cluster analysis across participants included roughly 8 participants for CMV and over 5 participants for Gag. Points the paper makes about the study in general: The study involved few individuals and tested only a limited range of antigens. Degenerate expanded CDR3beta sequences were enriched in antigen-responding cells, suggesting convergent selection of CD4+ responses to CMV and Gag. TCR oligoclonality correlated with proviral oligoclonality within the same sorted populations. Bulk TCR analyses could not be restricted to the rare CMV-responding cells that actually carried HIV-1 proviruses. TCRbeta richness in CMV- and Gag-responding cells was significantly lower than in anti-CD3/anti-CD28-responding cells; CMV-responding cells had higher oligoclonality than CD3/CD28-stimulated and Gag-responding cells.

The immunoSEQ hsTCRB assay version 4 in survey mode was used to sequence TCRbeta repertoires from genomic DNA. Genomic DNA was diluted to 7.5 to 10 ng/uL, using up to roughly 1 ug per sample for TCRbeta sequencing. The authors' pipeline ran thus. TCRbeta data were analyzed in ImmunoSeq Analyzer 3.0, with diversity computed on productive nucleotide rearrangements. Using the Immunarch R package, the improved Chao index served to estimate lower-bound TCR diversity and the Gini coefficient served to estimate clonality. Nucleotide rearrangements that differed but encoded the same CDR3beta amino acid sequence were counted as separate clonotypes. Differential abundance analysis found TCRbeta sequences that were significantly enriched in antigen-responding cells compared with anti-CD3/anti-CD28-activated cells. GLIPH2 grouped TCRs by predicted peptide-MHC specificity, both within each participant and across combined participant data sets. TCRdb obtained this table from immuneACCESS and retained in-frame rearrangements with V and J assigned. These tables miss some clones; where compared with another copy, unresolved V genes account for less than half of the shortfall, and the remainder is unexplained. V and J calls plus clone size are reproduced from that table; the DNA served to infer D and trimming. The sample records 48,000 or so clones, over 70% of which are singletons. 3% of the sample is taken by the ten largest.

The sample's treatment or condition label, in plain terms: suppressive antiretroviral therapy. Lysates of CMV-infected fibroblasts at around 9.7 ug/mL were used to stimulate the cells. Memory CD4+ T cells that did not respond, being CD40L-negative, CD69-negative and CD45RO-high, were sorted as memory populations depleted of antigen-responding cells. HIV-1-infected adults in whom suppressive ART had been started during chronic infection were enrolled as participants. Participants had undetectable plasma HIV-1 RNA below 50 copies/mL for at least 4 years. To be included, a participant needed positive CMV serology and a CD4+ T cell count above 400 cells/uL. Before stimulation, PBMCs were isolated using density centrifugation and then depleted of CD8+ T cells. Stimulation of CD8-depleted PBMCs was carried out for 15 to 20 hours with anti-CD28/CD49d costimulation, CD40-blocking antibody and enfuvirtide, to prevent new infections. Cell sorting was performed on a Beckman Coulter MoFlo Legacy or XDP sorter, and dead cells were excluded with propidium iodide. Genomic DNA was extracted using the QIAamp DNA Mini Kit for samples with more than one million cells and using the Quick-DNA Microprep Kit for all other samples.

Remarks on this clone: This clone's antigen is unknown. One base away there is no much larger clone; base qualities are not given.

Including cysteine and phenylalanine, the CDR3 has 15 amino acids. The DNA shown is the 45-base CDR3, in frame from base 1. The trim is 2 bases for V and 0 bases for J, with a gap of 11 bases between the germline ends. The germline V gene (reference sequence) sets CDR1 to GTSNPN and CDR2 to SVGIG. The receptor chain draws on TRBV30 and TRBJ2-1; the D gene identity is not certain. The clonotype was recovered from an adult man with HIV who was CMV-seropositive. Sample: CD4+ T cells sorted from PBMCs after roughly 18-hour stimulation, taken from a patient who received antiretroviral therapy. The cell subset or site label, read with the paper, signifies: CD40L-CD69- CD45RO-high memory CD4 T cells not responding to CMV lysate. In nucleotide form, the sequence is TGTGCCTGGAGTAGAAGTCAAAGCTCCTACAATGAGCAGTTCTTC. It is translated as CAWSRSQSSYNEQFF.